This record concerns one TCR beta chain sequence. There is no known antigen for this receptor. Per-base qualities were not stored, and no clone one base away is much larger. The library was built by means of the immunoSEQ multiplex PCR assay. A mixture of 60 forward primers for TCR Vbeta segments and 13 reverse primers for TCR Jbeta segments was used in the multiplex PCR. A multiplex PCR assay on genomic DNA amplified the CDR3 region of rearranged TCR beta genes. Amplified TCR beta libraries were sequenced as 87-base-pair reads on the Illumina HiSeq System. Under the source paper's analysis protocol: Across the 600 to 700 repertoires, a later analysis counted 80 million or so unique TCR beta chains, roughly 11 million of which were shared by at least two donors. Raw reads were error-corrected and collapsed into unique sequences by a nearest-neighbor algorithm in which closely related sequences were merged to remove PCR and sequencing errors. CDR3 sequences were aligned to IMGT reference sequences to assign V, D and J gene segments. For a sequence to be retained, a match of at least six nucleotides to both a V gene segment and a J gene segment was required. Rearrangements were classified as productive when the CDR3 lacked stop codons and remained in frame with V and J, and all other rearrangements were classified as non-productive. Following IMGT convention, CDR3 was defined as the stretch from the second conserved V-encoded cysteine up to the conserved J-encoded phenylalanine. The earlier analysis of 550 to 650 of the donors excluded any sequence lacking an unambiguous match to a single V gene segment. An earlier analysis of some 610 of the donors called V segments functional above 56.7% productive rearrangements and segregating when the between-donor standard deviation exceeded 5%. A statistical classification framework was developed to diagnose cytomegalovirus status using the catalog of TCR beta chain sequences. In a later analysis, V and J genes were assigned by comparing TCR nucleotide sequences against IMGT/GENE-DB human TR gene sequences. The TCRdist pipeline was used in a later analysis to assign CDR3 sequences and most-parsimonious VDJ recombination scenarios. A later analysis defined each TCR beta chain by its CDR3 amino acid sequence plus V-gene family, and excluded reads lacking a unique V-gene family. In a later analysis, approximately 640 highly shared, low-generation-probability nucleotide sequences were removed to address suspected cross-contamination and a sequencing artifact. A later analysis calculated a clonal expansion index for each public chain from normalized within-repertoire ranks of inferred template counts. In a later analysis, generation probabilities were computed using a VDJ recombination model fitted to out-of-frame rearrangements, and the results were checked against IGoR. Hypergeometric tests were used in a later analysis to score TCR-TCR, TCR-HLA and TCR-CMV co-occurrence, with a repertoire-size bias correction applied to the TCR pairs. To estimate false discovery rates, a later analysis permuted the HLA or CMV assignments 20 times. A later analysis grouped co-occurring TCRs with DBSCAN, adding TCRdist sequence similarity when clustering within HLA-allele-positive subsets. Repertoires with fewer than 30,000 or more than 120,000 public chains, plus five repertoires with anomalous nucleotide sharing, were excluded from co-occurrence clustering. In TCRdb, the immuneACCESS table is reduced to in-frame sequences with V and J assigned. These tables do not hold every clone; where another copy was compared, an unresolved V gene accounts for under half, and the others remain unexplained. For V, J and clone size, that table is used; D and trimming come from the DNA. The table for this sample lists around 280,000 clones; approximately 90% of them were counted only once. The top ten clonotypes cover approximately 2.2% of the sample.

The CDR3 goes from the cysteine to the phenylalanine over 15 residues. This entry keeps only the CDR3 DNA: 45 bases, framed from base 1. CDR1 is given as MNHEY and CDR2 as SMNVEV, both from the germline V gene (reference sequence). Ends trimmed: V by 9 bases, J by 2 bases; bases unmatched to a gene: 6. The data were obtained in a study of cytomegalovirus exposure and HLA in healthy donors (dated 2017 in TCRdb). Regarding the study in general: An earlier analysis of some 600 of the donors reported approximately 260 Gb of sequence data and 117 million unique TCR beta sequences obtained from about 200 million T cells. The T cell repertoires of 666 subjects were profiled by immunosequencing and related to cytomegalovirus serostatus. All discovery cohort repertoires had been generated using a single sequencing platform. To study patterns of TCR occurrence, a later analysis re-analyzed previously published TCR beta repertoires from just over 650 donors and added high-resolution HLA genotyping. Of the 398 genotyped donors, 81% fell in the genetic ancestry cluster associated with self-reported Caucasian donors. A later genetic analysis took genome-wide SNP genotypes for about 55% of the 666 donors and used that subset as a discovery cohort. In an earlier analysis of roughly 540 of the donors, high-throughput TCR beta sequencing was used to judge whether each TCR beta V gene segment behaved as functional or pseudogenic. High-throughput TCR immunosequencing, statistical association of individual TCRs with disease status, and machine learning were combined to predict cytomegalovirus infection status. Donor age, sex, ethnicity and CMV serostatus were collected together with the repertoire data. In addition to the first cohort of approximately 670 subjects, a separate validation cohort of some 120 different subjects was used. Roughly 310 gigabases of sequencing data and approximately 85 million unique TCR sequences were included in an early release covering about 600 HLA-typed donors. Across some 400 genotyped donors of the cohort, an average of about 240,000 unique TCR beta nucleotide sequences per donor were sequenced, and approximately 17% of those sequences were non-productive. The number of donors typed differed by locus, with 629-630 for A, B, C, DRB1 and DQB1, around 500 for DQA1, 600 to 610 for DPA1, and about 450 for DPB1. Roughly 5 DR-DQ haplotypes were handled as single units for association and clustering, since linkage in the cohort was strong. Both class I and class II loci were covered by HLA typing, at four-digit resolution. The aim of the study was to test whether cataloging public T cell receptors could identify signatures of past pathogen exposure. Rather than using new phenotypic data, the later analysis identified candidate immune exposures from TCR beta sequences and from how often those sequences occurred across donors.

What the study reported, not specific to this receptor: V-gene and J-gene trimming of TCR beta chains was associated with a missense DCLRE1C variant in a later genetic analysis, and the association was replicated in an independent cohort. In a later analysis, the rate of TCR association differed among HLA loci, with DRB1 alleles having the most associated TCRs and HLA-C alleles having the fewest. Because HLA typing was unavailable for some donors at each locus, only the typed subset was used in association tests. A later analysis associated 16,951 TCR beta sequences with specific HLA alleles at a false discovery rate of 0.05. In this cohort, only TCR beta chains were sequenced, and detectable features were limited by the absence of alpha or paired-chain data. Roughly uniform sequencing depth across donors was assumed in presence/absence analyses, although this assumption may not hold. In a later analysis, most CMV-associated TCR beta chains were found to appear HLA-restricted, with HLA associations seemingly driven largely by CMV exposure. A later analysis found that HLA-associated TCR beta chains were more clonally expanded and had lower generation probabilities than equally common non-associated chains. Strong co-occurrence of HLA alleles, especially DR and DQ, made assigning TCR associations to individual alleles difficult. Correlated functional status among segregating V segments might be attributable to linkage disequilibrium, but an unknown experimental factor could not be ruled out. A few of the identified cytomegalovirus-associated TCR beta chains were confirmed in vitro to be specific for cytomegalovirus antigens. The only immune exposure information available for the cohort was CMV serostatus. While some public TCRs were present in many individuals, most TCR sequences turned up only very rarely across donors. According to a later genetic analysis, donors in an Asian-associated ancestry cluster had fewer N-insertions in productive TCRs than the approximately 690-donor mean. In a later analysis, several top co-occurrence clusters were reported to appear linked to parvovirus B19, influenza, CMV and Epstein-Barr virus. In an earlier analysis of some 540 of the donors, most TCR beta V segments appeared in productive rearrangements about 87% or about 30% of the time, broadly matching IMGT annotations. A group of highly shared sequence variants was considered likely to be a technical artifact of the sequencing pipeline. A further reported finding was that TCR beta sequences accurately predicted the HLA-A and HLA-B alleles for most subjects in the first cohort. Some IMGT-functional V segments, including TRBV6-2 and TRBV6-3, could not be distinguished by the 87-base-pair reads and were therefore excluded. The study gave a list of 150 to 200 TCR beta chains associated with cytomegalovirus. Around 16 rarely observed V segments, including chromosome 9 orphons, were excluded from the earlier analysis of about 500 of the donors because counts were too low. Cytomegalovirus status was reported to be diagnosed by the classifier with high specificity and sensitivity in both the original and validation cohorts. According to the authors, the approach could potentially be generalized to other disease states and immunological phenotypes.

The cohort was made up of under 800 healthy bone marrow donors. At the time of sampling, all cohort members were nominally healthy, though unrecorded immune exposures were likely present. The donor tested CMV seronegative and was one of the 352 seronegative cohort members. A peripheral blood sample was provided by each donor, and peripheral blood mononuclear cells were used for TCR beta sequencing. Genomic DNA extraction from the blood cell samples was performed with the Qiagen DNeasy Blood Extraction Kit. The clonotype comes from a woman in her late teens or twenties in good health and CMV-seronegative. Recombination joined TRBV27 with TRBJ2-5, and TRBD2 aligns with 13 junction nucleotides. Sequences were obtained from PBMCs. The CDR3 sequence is CARPRTSGGQETQYF. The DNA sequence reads TGTGCCAGACCGCGGACTAGCGGGGGACAAGAGACCCAGTACTTC.